The source of this TCR beta chain is a study of T cell responses to AZD1222 COVID-19 vaccine. Assay: immunoSEQ multiplex PCR; the TCRdb copy retains only in-frame clones and omits some. The table records around 100,000 clones, roughly 91% of them present only once. The V end lost 5 bases, the J end lost 5 bases, and 15 bases lay between the germline ends. Germline loops: CDR1 MNHEY, CDR2 SVGEGT. The CDR3 is made up of 14 amino acids. Sequenced material: peripheral blood, taken on day 0 of AZD1222 vaccination. The V and J genes are TRBV6-2 or TRBV6-3 and TRBJ1-2, with D possibly being TRBD1 (6 bases). This TCR derives from an adult in good health. The CDR3 nucleotides are TGTGCCAGCAGTACACCGGGACAAAATTATGGCTACACCTTC. It translates to CASSTPGQNYGYTF.